The 27 T cell receptor delta chains listed next were all sequenced from one sample in a study of Vδ1+ human thymocytes. Study-level findings and limits: Thymic TRG and TRD repertoires appeared highly polyclonal, with Gaussian CDR3 length distributions.

RNA was extracted from the cells and then reverse transcribed. The CDR3 regions were amplified by multiplex PCR from V-gene primers to a constant-region primer. TCRdb re-identified clones in the multiplex PCR reads via CATT. This sample yields about 25,000 delta-chain clones, of which more than 6% are seen a single time; approximately 1% belongs to the top ten. No antigen has been identified for these receptors. The sequenced sample was Vdelta1+ gamma-delta thymocytes from the thymus. Subset here: FACS-sorted CD3+ TCRalphabeta- TCRVdelta1+ TCRVdelta2- thymocytes. Receptors were obtained from a girl in the first two years of life who had congenital heart surgery.

This clone was detected only a few times. This chain connects TRDV1 to TRDJ1; D is unresolved. There are 17 residues in the CDR3. Germline CDR1 TSWWSYY, CDR2 QGS. Between the trimmed V and J ends, which lost 0 bases and 2 bases, there was a span of 16 bases. DNA for the CDR3: TGTGCTCTTGGGGAACTCGAGCGAGGCCCGTGGACCGATAAACTCATCTTT. Protein product: CALGELERGPWTDKLIF.

The chain is built from TRDV1 and TRDJ1; 8 bases align to TRDD2. The germline gives CDR1 TSWWSYY, CDR2 QGS. The CDR3 covers 19 residues. V was clipped by 4 bases and J by 0 bases; unmatched bases: 16. CDR3 bases: TGTGCTCTTGGGGCCCTTCCTAAGTTCCGCTGGGGATACACCGATAAACTCATCTTT. Translating gives CALGALPKFRWGYTDKLIF.

For the J gene the call is TRDJ1; the V gene lacks a call; TRDD3 is taken as the D call from the table, unchecked against the DNA. The CDR3 sequence is 18 residues long. CDR3 amino acids: CALGGHLIGVSYTDKLIF. The CDR3 bases are TGTGCTCTTGGGGGCCACCTCATAGGGGTATCGTACACCGATAAACTCATCTTT.

Turning to this clone: A read error may produce the germline difference seen at one junction end. The same CDR3 also results from other DNA sequences found in this sample. This chain connects TRDV1 to TRDJ2, with TRDD2 matching 9 bases. The CDR3 has 20 residues. In germline, CDR1 is TSWWSYY, CDR2 QGS. The CDR3 reads CALGNIPTFLRPALTAQLFF. The CDR3 nucleotides are TGTGCTCTTGGGAATATACCGACCTTCCTACGTCCAGCTTTGACAGCACAGCTCTTCTTT.

This clone was counted once. The J gene is TRDJ1, the V gene TRDV1, with TRDD3 matching over 10 bases. Germline matching of the DNA provided the J gene here, since TCRdb leaves it blank. Trimming removed 1 base from V and 0 bases from J; junction bases left unmatched: 26. Per the germline V gene, CDR1 is TSWWSYY and CDR2 is QGS. The CDR3 is 24 amino acids. CDR3 sequence reads: CALGEHLSYERLGDSVKYTDKLIF. The CDR3, as DNA: TGTGCTCTTGGGGAACACCTTTCCTACGAACGACTGGGGGATTCGGTTAAGTACACCGATAAACTCATCTTT.

This clone occurred a few times. V is TRDV1 and J is TRDJ1; D may be TRDD2 (9 bases). Trimming left V 5 bases short and J 1 base short, with 38 bases between. The CDR3 is 23 amino acids. CDR1 and CDR2 from the germline V gene are TSWWSYY and QGS. For the CDR3, the DNA is TGTGCTCTTGGGAAGCCTAAAACCCCTTCCTACGGGGGGGATAACGGGCGCACCGATAAACTCATCTTT. It codes for CALGKPKTPSYGGDNGRTDKLIF.

The V gene was left uncalled, and the J gene is TRDJ1; TRDD3 is the table's D call and was not checked against the DNA. The CDR3 length is 21 residues. The CDR3 DNA reads TGTGCTCTTGGGGAACTTGCGGAGTACTGGGGGATACGCGTAGAGTTTCGTGGACTCATCTTT. Protein sequence: CALGELAEYWGIRVEFRGLIF.

As concerns this clone: At the DNA level, this CDR3 is encoded by other sequences in the same sample as well. The V and J genes are TRDV2 and TRDJ3; D remains unclear. This CDR3 has 18 residues. Trimming shortened V by 0 bases and J by 2 bases, and 13 bases separated the two germline ends. Germline V gives CDR1 GEAIGNYY, CDR2 EKD. CDR3 DNA sequence: TGTGCCTGTGACACCGGAATACCTCCCCCCTGGGACACCCGACAGATGTTTTTC. The encoded protein is CACDTGIPPPWDTRQMFF.

This clone was counted between two and nine times. The junction does not match germline at one end; this may be a read error. V is TRDV1 and J is TRDJ1, with TRDD3 identical over 10 bases. Germline loops: CDR1 TSWWSYY, CDR2 QGS. The CDR3 loop spans 20 amino acids. The CDR3 reads CALGEPTSPWGIGYTDKLTF. The CDR3 region has the DNA TGTGCTCTTGGGGAACCAACGTCCCCCTGGGGGATAGGGTACACCGATAAACTCACCTTT.

The chain uses TRDV1 and TRDJ1; D gene ambiguous. The CDR3 sequence is 15 residues long. The V end lost 1 base, the J end lost 0 bases, and 9 bases lay between the germline ends. In germline, CDR1 is TSWWSYY, CDR2 QGS. CDR3 DNA: TGTGCTCTTGGGGAACCCGAACTTTACACCGATAAACTCATCTTT. Protein product: CALGEPELYTDKLIF.

This clone came up a few times. The genes are TRDV1 and TRDJ1, with 10 bases lining up with TRDD3. The J segment lost 2 bases and the V segment lost 5 bases, leaving 17 bases of the junction unmatched. Per the germline V gene, CDR1 is TSWWSYY and CDR2 is QGS. The CDR3 contains 19 residues. CDR3 sequence: CALGSMDFLELGDTDKLIF. The CDR3 DNA reads TGTGCTCTTGGGTCGATGGACTTCCTAGAACTGGGGGATACCGATAAACTCATCTTT.

The chain recombines TRAV29/DV5 with TRDJ1; the D gene is possibly TRDD3 (6 bases). The V gene's germline CDR1 is NSMFDY and CDR2 ISSIKDK. Trimming left V 1 base short and J 6 bases short, with 22 bases between. CDR3 size: 16 residues. CDR3 bases: TGTGCAGCAAGCTGGTATGGGGGCCAGCTCCCTTATAAACTCATCTTT. Its protein is CAASWYGGQLPYKLIF.

This clone has a handful of counts. The chain uses TRDV1 and TRDJ1; 8 bases line up with TRDD3. The CDR3 runs 25 residues. J was trimmed by 0 bases and V by 5 bases; bases with no gene match: 35. Per the germline V gene, CDR1 is TSWWSYY and CDR2 is QGS. CDR3 in amino acids: CALGLLRSSHLLLEDWGPYTDKLIF. As DNA, the CDR3 is TGTGCTCTTGGGCTTTTACGGAGTTCCCACCTTTTACTGGAAGACTGGGGGCCGTACACCGATAAACTCATCTTT.

V is TRDV1 and J is TRDJ1; 9 bases line up with TRDD2. Germline loops: CDR1 TSWWSYY, CDR2 QGS. V dropped 2 bases and J dropped 0; count of bases not matched to a gene: 22. The CDR3 has 22 residues. The CDR3 DNA is TGTGCTCTTGGGGAAGTTTCCCCTTCCTACGGGTCTATTCGGCAGTACACCGATAAACTCATCTTT. It is translated as CALGEVSPSYGSIRQYTDKLIF.

The J gene corresponds to TRDJ1; a V gene call is absent; the table's TRDD3 call for D was not verified on the DNA. CDR3 length: 21 amino acids. This chain's CDR3 is CALGERCSLTDTPVDTDKLIF. CDR3 nucleotides: TGTGCTCTTGGGGAACGTTGCTCCTTAACGGATACGCCGGTTGACACCGATAAACTCATCTTT.

This rearrangement joins TRDV1 to TRDJ1, with a tentative D call TRDD2 (5 bases). The J gene, missing from TCRdb, was assigned here through DNA to germline matching. The CDR3 spans 20 residues. The ends were cut back, 2 bases at V and 0 bases at J, with 25 bases in the middle. Germline loops: CDR1 TSWWSYY, CDR2 QGS. This chain's CDR3 is CALGEMASRSSLAYTDKLIF. The CDR3 DNA follows: TGTGCTCTTGGGGAAATGGCTTCCCGGTCTAGCCTCGCGTACACCGATAAACTCATCTTT.

This chain uses TRDV1 with TRDJ1; 13 nucleotides agree with TRDD3. V gave up 1 base and J gave up 1 base; unmatched junction bases: 24. This CDR3 contains 24 residues. Germline lookup yields CDR1 TSWWSYY and CDR2 QGS. The CDR3: CALGERRLPIFYWGIRSLTDKLIF. In DNA form, the CDR3 reads TGTGCTCTTGGGGAACGTCGCCTTCCTATCTTCTACTGGGGGATACGTTCTCTCACCGATAAACTCATCTTT.

This sequence joins TRDV1 and TRDJ1; D may match TRDD2 or TRDD3 (6 bases each). The CDR3 runs 19 residues. The germline V and J ends were trimmed by 4 bases and 8 bases, with 32 bases remaining between them. Germline-derived CDR1 and CDR2 are TSWWSYY and QGS. The DNA for the CDR3 is TGTGCTCTTGGGGGACCAACCCTTCCCGCTATGGGTACTGGGCCCAAACTCATCTTT. Protein sequence: CALGGPTLPAMGTGPKLIF.

This sequence joins TRDV1 and TRDJ1, with 11 bases matching TRDD3. The CDR3 is 21 amino acids. Germline V lookup: CDR1 TSWWSYY, CDR2 QGS. V trimming: 7 bases; J trimming: 3 bases; junction bases outside the gene matches: 25. In nucleotides, the CDR3 is TGTGCTCTTGCGCATTTTCCTTTCCCACTGGGGGATAGAATTTTCTCCGATAAACTCATCTTT. This sequence encodes CALAHFPFPLGDRIFSDKLIF.

This clone has more than one count but fewer than ten. The rearrangement joins TRDV1 to TRDJ1; D ambiguous. The CDR3 is 15 residues long. CDR1 is TSWWSYY, CDR2 QGS, per germline. V was shortened by 2 bases and J by 0 bases, with 10 bases between the two germline ends. In nucleotides, the CDR3 is TGTGCTCTTGGGGAAAACACTAGCTACACCGATAAACTCATCTTT. The encoded protein is CALGENTSYTDKLIF.

This clone was seen only a few times. The rearrangement links TRDV1 to TRDJ1, with TRDD3 identical over 11 bases. The CDR3 covers 21 residues. Germline V gene sequence: CDR1 TSWWSYY, CDR2 QGS. Trimming removed 2 bases from V and 0 bases from J; junction bases left unmatched: 17. The CDR3 is CALGEGRPSRWGILYTDKLIF. CDR3 DNA sequence: TGTGCTCTTGGGGAAGGGAGGCCTTCCCGCTGGGGGATACTGTACACCGATAAACTCATCTTT.

With respect to this clone: Other DNA sequences in the sample encode the same CDR3. The rearrangement uses TRDV1 and TRDJ1; 9 nucleotides line up with TRDD3. With 3 bases clipped from V and 1 base from J, the junction kept 27 bases outside the gene matches. Germline CDR1 and CDR2: TSWWSYY and QGS. This CDR3 region has 23 residues. The DNA of the CDR3 is TGTGCTCTTGGGGAGCCCAGATTCCTTCGTACTGGGGGACGAGGTTCCGCCACCGATAAACTCATCTTT. It is translated as CALGEPRFLRTGGRGSATDKLIF.

V usage is TRDV1 and J usage is TRDJ1, with TRDD3 matching 7 bases. TCRdb gives no J gene; it was assigned here by matching the DNA to germline. CDR3 length equals 23 residues. Looked up from germline, CDR1 is TSWWSYY and CDR2 is QGS. V was clipped by 2 bases and J by 0 bases; unmatched bases: 27. In nucleotides, the CDR3 is TGTGCTCTTGGGGAAGAAAGAGTACCTACCGATTTCGAGGGGGATTCCAACACCGATAAACTCATCTTT. Amino acids: CALGEERVPTDFEGDSNTDKLIF.

The chain couples TRDV1 to TRDJ1; 10 bases match TRDD3. Per germline, CDR1 TSWWSYY and CDR2 QGS. CDR3 size: 27 residues. Germline trimming cut 1 base from V and 0 bases from J; bases unmatched to any gene: 35. The CDR3 region has the DNA TGTGCTCTTGGGGAACGATTCCGGATGTTTCTTAACCAGGCCTGGGGGATAGGCCCCACGTACACCGATAAACTCATCTTT. Encoded protein: CALGERFRMFLNQAWGIGPTYTDKLIF.

This clone was recorded a few times. The J gene is TRDJ1, the V gene TRDV1; 7 bases agree with TRDD3. No J gene is reported in TCRdb; it was inferred here by comparing the DNA with germline. This CDR3 is 22 amino acids long. With V trimmed by 1 base and J by 0 bases, 23 bases remained unmatched. CDR1 TSWWSYY and CDR2 QGS come from the germline V gene. CDR3 sequence (DNA): TGTGCTCTTGGGGAACGTCTCTCGGCGGGGACCTGGGGGCCTTGGTACACCGATAAACTCATCTTT. As protein: CALGERLSAGTWGPWYTDKLIF.

This clone was detected only a few times. This chain links TRDV1 with TRDJ1, with a possible D match to TRDD3 (6 bases). Germline V gene sequence: CDR1 TSWWSYY, CDR2 QGS. The CDR3 loop spans 19 amino acids. The V gene lost 1 base and the J gene lost 1 base, with 22 bases spanning the gap. Here the CDR3 reads CALGEPQSSPRLGTDKLIF. In DNA, the CDR3 is TGTGCTCTTGGGGAACCTCAATCCTCGCCCCGACTGGGCACCGATAAACTCATCTTT.

This clone was seen a few times. The chain employs TRDV1 and TRDJ1; the match to TRDD3 covers 8 bases. The CDR3 runs to 19 residues. Germline CDR1 reads TSWWSYY; CDR2 reads QGS. Trimming took 1 base from V and 6 from J; bases not matched to a gene: 19. CDR3 in amino acids: CALGEPARTTWGTYYKLIF. CDR3 DNA sequence: TGTGCTCTTGGGGAACCGGCCCGTACGACCTGGGGGACCTACTATAAACTCATCTTT.